This T cell receptor beta chain was recovered during a study of blood T cell repertoires in COVID-19. Libraries were prepared by immunoSEQ multiplex PCR; TCRdb keeps only in-frame clonotypes and omits some of them. Among about 52,000 clones listed, roughly four fifths were seen once. This clone came up once. Material: peripheral blood. This clonotype was obtained from a man aged 80 or over with COVID-19, enrolled during active disease.

CDR3 sequence (DNA): TGTGCCAGCACGTCGGGGACAGGAAGGACCGGGGAGCTGTTTTTT. Its translation is CASTSGTGRTGELFF. The chain couples TRBV9 to TRBJ2-2, with TRBD1 matching 8 bases. V shed 6 bases and J 5 bases; nucleotides not matched to a gene: 9. Per the germline V gene, CDR1 is SGDLS and CDR2 is YYNGEE. This CDR3 contains 15 residues. The entire variable domain, with the rest obtained from reference TRBV9 and TRBJ2-2, is as follows: DSGVTQTPKHLITATGQRVTLRCSPRSGDLSVYWYQQSLDQGLQFLIQYYNGEERAKGNILERFSAQQFPDLHSELNLSSLELGDSALYFCASTSGTGRTGELFFGEGSRLTVL.